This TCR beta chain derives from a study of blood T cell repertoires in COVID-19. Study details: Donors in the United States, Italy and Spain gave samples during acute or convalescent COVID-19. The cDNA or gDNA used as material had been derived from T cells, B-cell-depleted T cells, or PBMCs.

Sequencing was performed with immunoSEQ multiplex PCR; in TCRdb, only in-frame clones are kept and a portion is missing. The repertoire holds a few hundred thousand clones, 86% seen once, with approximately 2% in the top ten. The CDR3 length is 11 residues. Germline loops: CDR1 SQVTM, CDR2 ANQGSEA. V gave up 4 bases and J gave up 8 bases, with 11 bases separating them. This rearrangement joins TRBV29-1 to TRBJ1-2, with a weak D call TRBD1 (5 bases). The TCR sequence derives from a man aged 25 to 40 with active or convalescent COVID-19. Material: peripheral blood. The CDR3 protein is CSVGGQAGYTF. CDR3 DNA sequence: TGCAGCGTTGGGGGCCAAGCCGGCTACACCTTC.